There are a few counts of the clone carrying this T cell receptor (beta chain). The antigen is undetermined. A much larger clone differs from this one at a single base, so this may be a read error. Since all of the isolated RNA was reverse transcribed, expressed TCRB transcripts were what got sequenced. Clones were sequenced by immunoSEQ multiplex PCR, and TCRdb holds only the in-frame ones, with some missing. This sample has roughly 450,000 clones, with around 13% found just once. The entry originates in a study of beta chain features in type 1 diabetes. Study-wide points: Within each of all four CD4+ subsets, Type 1 diabetes patients had TCRB CDR3s that were moderately but significantly shorter.

CDR3 length equals 13 residues. CDR1 is SGHTA, CDR2 FQGTGA, per germline. V was clipped by 2 bases and J by 1 base, with 4 bases between them. The sample comprised naive CD4+ T cells from blood. This receptor was identified in a man in his thirties or forties in good health. V and J are TRBV7-3 and TRBJ2-3, with D unclear. The DNA for the CDR3 is TGTGCCAGCAGCTTAGTGGGCACAGATACGCAGTATTTT. Translating gives CASSLVGTDTQYF.